These 20 T cell receptor beta chains share one sample of origin, sequenced in a study of T-cell reconstitution after alpha-beta-depleted transplantation in children. The TCRbeta library was prepared with unique molecular identifiers. TCRdb re-called the PCR reads through MiXCR, storing one row per CDR3 protein. The repertoire holds fewer than 550,000 distinct CDR3 sequences, with about an eighth as singletons. Sample: PBMCs, mostly from graft donor cells, taken 180 days after TCRalphabeta/CD19-depleted stem cell transplant. Receptors originate from a female patient between 2 and 10 years old who had a stem cell transplant for aplastic anemia, so the T cells may come from the graft donor.

There are a few counts of this clonotype. V usage is TRBV5-1 and J usage is TRBJ2-2; D is undetermined. The CDR3 runs 16 residues. V lost 0 bases and J 4 bases, leaving 13 bases between the germline ends. CDR1 is SGHRS and CDR2 is YFSETQ in the germline V gene. The DNA of the CDR3 is TGCGCCAGCAGCTTGGCGGCAGGCCCGGGCACCGGGGAGCTGTTTTTT. Translation: CASSLAAGPGTGELFF.

The chain joins TRBV7-8 to TRBJ2-7; 12 nucleotides agree with TRBD2. From germline, CDR1 is SGHVS and CDR2 FQNEAQ. J was trimmed by 0 bases and V by 3 bases; bases with no gene match: 12. This CDR3 has 19 residues. The CDR3 region is CASSLGLAGNPLSSYEQYF. The CDR3 bases are TGTGCCAGCAGCTTGGGACTAGCGGGCAACCCCCTAAGCTCCTACGAGCAGTACTTC.

The rearrangement joins TRBV4-3 to TRBJ2-5; unclear D gene. Germline CDR1 LGHNA, CDR2 YSLEER. Trimming removed 1 base at V and 0 bases at J, with 6 bases between. The CDR3 is made up of 14 amino acids. The CDR3 protein is CASSQVRYQETQYF. DNA for the CDR3: TGCGCCAGCAGCCAAGTGAGATACCAAGAGACCCAGTACTTC.

This clonotype has just a few counts. J is TRBJ2-6 and V is TRBV6-1, with 7 nucleotides matching TRBD1. The germline V gene has CDR1 MNHNS and CDR2 SASEGT. The V and J ends lost 6 bases and 4 bases, in that order; junction bases with no gene match: 9. This CDR3 has 16 residues. The CDR3, as DNA: TGTGCCAGCAGCATACGACAGGGCGGGGGGGCCAACGTCCTGACTTTC. This translates into CASSIRQGGGANVLTF.

This clonotype was observed a handful of times. The chain uses TRBV3-1 and TRBJ2-1; 9 bases match TRBD2. Germline V gene data show CDR1 as LGHDT and CDR2 as YNNKEL (reference sequence). The CDR3 length is 16 residues. V shed 0 bases and J 7 bases; nucleotides not matched to a gene: 7. The CDR3 is CASSQDMAGGPNEQFF. CDR3 coding DNA: TGTGCCAGCAGCCAAGATATGGCGGGAGGGCCGAATGAGCAGTTCTTC.

This clonotype turned up a few times. The genes are TRBV10-3 and TRBJ2-1; TRBD2 aligns across 13 bases. Per germline, CDR1 ENHRY and CDR2 SYGVKD. The CDR3 spans 19 residues. The V gene end was trimmed by 6 bases and the J gene end by 5 bases; junction bases not matched to a gene: 16. CDR3 sequence reads: CAISRTSGSEIRGNNEQFF. The CDR3, as DNA: TGTGCCATCAGCAGGACTAGCGGGAGTGAAATCAGGGGAAACAATGAGCAGTTCTTC.

The genes are TRBV7-3 and TRBJ1-6; TRBD1 is a possible D gene (5 bases). The CDR3 runs to 15 residues. Looked up from germline, CDR1 is SGHTA and CDR2 is FQGTGA. V was trimmed by 0 bases and J by 10 bases, leaving 13 bases between them. Written as DNA, the CDR3 is TGTGCCAGCAGCTTAACGCTTGGGGGGACGTCACCCCTCCACTTT. It is translated as CASSLTLGGTSPLHF.

The V and J genes are TRBV12-3 or TRBV12-4 and TRBJ1-2; no definite D call. CDR3 length equals 14 residues. V was pared by 3 bases and J by 8 bases, with 16 bases between. Written as DNA, the CDR3 is TGTGCCAGCAGTTTTTCGGTGGCGTTGGGAGGCTACACCTTC. It specifies CASSFSVALGGYTF.

Only a few counts were recorded for this clonotype. This chain uses TRBV7-2 with TRBJ1-2; D unclear. In germline, CDR1 is SGHTA, CDR2 FQGNSA. Trimming pared 2 bases from V and 8 bases from J, leaving 12 bases between. The CDR3 spans 13 residues. The CDR3 reads CASSLIHERGYTF. In nucleotides, the CDR3 is TGTGCCAGCAGCTTAATACACGAGCGGGGCTACACCTTC.

This clonotype occurred many times. The chain recombines TRBV10-1 with TRBJ2-3; TRBD1 matches 11 bases. The J segment lost 2 bases and the V segment lost 8 bases, leaving 9 bases of the junction unmatched. Germline V gene data show CDR1 as WNHNN and CDR2 as SYGVQD (reference sequence). The CDR3 loop spans 16 amino acids. The CDR3 is CASGPGQGVFTDTQYF. The CDR3 region has the DNA TGCGCCAGCGGACCGGGACAGGGGGTTTTCACAGATACGCAGTATTTT.

This chain joins TRBV7-2 and TRBJ1-6, with D maybe TRBD1 (6 bases). The CDR3 length is 16 residues. Trimming cost V 1 base and J 3 bases, with 10 bases left between them. Germline V lookup: CDR1 SGHTA, CDR2 FQGNSA. DNA of the CDR3: TGTGCCAGCAGCTTAGAGGCAGGGGACTATAATTCACCCCTCCACTTT. It yields the protein CASSLEAGDYNSPLHF.

The V and J genes are TRBV3-1 and TRBJ2-7; TRBD2 matches at 11 bases. Germline-derived CDR1 and CDR2 are LGHDT and YNNKEL (reference sequence). V shed 5 bases and J 0 bases; nucleotides not matched to a gene: 3. This CDR3 has 15 amino acids. CDR3 sequence: CASSNLAGGSYEQYV. The CDR3 DNA follows: TGTGCCAGCAGCAACCTAGCGGGAGGCTCCTACGAGCAGTACGTC.

The V gene is TRBV9, the J gene TRBJ2-7; perhaps D is TRBD1 or TRBD2 (5 bases each). The germline gives CDR1 SGDLS, CDR2 YYNGEE. The V and J ends lost 5 bases and 2 bases respectively, with 20 bases between them. The CDR3 covers 16 residues. The CDR3 nucleotides are TGTGCCAGCAGGGATCCCACCGGGACCCCGACCTACGAGCAGTACGTC. Translated: CASRDPTGTPTYEQYV.

J is TRBJ1-2 and V is TRBV9, with D possibly being TRBD1 (6 bases). Germline-derived CDR1 and CDR2 are SGDLS and YYNGEE. V was cut by 4 bases and J by 11 bases, with 21 bases left in between. This CDR3 comprises 14 residues. CDR3 nucleotide sequence: TGTGCCAGCAGCCCCCAGTCGGATACGGGACATTACACCTTC. Translation: CASSPQSDTGHYTF.

This chain connects TRBV6-2 or TRBV6-3 to TRBJ2-2; possible D gene TRBD1, 6 bases. This CDR3 is built from 15 residues. Germline V gives CDR1 MNHEY, CDR2 SVGEGT. With 9 bases removed from V and 2 bases from J, the gap between germline ends came to 16 bases. The CDR3 sequence: CASPRDMRNTGELFF. The CDR3 DNA is TGTGCCAGTCCACGGGACATGAGAAACACCGGGGAGCTGTTTTTT.

The rearrangement links TRBV6-2 or TRBV6-3 to TRBJ1-4; D is undetermined. The length of the CDR3 is 15 residues. Germline V gives CDR1 MNHEY, CDR2 SVGEGT. The germline V and J ends were trimmed by 2 bases and 7 bases, with 14 bases remaining between them. The CDR3 protein is CASSYGVEWSEKLFF. CDR3 nucleotide sequence: TGTGCCAGCAGTTACGGTGTGGAATGGAGTGAAAAACTGTTTTTT.

In this sample, this clonotype turned up many times. The J gene is TRBJ2-1, the V gene TRBV4-3; 7 bases match TRBD2. V lost 4 bases, J lost 4 bases, and 7 bases stayed unmatched. This CDR3 comprises 15 residues. The germline CDR1 and CDR2 sequences are LGHNA and YSLEER. The CDR3 region has the DNA TGCGCCAGCAGCCTCCAGCGGGGCCCGTACAATGAGCAGTTCTTC. Encoded protein: CASSLQRGPYNEQFF.

The table lists this clonotype with many counts. In nucleotides, the CDR3 is TGTGCCAGCGAACTTATAGAGAGCAGCACAGATACGCAGTATTTT. This sequence encodes CASELIESSTDTQYF. J is TRBJ2-3 and V is TRBV12-3 or TRBV12-4; D unresolved. Trimming stripped 8 bases from V and 0 bases from J, with 15 bases between. The CDR3 covers 15 residues.

This clonotype was picked up a small number of times. This sequence joins TRBV15 and TRBJ2-1; unclear D gene. V gave up 5 bases and J gave up 7 bases, with 21 bases separating them. Germline V lookup: CDR1 LNHNV, CDR2 YYDKDF (reference sequence). This CDR3 region has 16 residues. The CDR3 protein is CATSPFPSSPENEQFF. DNA for the CDR3: TGTGCCACCAGCCCGTTTCCCTCCAGCCCGGAGAATGAGCAGTTCTTC.

The rearrangement joins TRBV18 to TRBJ1-3; D is ambiguous. This CDR3 is built from 18 residues. With 3 bases removed from V and 0 bases from J, the gap between germline ends came to 18 bases. CDR1 KGHSH and CDR2 LQKENI come from the germline V gene. The CDR3 nucleotides are TGTGCCAGCTCACCCTACGGACGGCTGTCCCTCTCTGGAAACACCATATATTTT. Translated: CASSPYGRLSLSGNTIYF.